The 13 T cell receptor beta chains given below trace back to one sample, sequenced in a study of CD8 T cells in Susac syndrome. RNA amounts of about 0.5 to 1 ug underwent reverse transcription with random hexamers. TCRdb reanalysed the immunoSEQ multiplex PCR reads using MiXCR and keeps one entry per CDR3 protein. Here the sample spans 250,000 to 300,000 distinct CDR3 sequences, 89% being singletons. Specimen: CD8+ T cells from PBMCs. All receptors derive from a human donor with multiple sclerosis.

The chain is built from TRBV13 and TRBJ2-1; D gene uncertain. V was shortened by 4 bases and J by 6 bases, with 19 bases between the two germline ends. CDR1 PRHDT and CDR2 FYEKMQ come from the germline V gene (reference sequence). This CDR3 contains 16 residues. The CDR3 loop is CASSYMPGILSNEQFF. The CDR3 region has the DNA TGTGCCAGCAGCTATATGCCGGGCATCTTATCCAATGAGCAGTTCTTC. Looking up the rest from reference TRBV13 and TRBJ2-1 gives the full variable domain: AAGVIQSPRHLIKEKRETATLKCYPIPRHDTVYWYQQGPGQDPQFLISFYEKMQSDKGSIPDRFSAQQFSDYHSELNMSSLELGDSALYFCASSYMPGILSNEQFFGPGTRLTVL.

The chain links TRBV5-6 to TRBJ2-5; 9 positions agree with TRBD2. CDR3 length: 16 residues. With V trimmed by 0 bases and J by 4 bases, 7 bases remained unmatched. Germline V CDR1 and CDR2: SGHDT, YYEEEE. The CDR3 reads CASSLAAGGPGETQYF. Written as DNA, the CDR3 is TGTGCCAGCAGCTTGGCCGCGGGAGGGCCTGGAGAGACCCAGTACTTC.

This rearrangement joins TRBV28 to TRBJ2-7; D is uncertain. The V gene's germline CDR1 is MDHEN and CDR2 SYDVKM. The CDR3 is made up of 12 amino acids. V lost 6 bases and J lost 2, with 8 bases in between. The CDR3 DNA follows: TGTGCCAGCAGGGACGGAGCCTACGAGCAGTACTTC. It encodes CASRDGAYEQYF. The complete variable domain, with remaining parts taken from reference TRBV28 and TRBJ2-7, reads DVKVTQSSRYLVKRTGEKVFLECVQDMDHENMFWYRQDPGLGLRLIYFSYDVKMKEKGDIPEGYSVSREKKERFSLILESASTNQTSMYLCASRDGAYEQYFGPGTRLTVT.

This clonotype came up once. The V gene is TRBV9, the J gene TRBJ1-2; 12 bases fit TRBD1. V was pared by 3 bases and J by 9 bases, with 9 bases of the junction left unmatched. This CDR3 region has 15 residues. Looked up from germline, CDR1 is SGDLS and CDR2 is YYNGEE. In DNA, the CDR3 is TGTGCCAGCAGCGCCCCCCAGGGGACAGGGGGCAGCTACACCTTC. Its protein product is CASSAPQGTGGSYTF.

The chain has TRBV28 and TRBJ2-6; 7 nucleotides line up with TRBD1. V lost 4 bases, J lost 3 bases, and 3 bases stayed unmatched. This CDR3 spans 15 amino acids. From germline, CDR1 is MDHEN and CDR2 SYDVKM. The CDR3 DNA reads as TGTGCCAGCAGTTCCCGACAGGGTGGGGCCAACGTCCTGACTTTC. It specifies CASSSRQGGANVLTF.

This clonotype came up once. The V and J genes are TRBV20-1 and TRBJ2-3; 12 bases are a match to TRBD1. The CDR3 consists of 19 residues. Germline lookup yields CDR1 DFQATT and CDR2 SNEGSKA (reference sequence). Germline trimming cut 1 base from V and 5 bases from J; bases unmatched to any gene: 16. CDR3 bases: TGCAGTGCTAGAGTACCCACCGGGACAGGGGGCCGAATTGGAGATACGCAGTATTTT. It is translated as CSARVPTGTGGRIGDTQYF.

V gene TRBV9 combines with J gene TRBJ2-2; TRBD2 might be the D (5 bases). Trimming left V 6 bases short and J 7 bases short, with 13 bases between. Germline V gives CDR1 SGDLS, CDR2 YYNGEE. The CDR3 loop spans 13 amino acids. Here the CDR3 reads CASTRTASGELFF. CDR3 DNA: TGTGCCAGCACGAGGACTGCGAGCGGGGAGCTGTTTTTT.

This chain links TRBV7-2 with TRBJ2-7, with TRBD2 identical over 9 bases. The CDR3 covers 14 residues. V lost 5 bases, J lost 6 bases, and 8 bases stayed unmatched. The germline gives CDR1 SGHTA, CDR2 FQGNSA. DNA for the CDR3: TGTGCCAGCAGCCAAGGACTAGCGCCGGGCGAGCAGTACTTC. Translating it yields CASSQGLAPGEQYF.

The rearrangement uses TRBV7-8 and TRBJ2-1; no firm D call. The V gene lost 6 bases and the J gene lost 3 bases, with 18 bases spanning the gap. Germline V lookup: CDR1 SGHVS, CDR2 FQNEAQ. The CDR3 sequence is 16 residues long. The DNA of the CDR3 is TGTGCCAGCAGTTGGGTGGGAAAGGCGGTCTACAATGAGCAGTTCTTC. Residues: CASSWVGKAVYNEQFF.

CDR3 in amino acids: CASSHPTGSSYNEQFF. The CDR3 DNA is TGTGCCAGCAGCCACCCCACAGGGAGCTCCTACAATGAGCAGTTCTTC. The rearrangement uses TRBV4-2 and TRBJ2-1, with a weak D call TRBD1 (6 bases). The V end was cut by 3 bases, the J end by 0 bases, with 12 bases between. Germline V gene lookup returns CDR1 LGHNA and CDR2 YNFKEQ. This CDR3 has 16 residues.

In DNA form, the CDR3 reads TGTGCCAGCAGCCGAAGACCCTCTGGGGCCAACGTCCTGACTTTC. As protein: CASSRRPSGANVLTF. J is TRBJ2-6 and V is TRBV28, with no clear D. The CDR3 runs to 15 residues. With 6 bases removed from V and 0 bases from J, the gap between germline ends came to 9 bases. Germline lookup yields CDR1 MDHEN and CDR2 SYDVKM. Complete variable domain (other parts from reference TRBV28 and TRBJ2-6): DVKVTQSSRYLVKRTGEKVFLECVQDMDHENMFWYRQDPGLGLRLIYFSYDVKMKEKGDIPEGYSVSREKKERFSLILESASTNQTSMYLCASSRRPSGANVLTFGAGSRLTVL.

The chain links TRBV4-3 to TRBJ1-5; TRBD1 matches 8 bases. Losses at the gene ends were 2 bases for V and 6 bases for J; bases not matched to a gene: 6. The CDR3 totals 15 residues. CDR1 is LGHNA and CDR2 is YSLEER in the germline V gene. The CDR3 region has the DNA TGCGCCAGCAGCCAAATTCAGGGGGCGGGTCAGCCCCAGCATTTT. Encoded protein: CASSQIQGAGQPQHF.

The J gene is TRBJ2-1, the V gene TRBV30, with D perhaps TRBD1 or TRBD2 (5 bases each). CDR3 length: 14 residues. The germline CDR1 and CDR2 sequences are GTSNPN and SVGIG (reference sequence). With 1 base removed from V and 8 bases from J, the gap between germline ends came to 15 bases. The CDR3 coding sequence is TGTGCCTGGAGTGGGACATACGGCGGGCATGAGCAGTTCTTC. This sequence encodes CAWSGTYGGHEQFF.